This TCR beta chain was retrieved from a study of shared clonotypes between healthy human individuals. Findings and caveats of the study: Non-shared clonotypes showed lower generation probabilities than clonotypes common to all four donors. Inspection by rarefaction showed sorted-subset sequencing to be incomplete despite large depth. How much donors shared clonotypes was expected to be affected by sequencing depth.

The authors' processing: ImmunoSEQ sequences covered only the junction and lacked quality scores; filtering therefore differed. Data came from immunoSEQ multiplex PCR; TCRdb stores just in-frame clones and leaves some out. V and J calls and clone size are those listed in that table; D and trimming were worked out from the DNA. Counted here are about 2 million clones, 85% to 95% occurring once; the ten biggest clones make up 0.9% to 1.4%. The J segment lost 15 bases and the V segment lost 0 bases, leaving 9 bases of the junction unmatched. This CDR3 is built from 14 residues. CDR1 SGHVS and CDR2 FQNEAQ come from the germline V gene. As for this clone: Its target is unknown.

Selected positively for CCR7 and CD45RO-negative, naive CD8 cells excluded terminally differentiated effector memory CD45RA+ cells. V gene TRBV7-8 combines with J gene TRBJ2-1; 9 nucleotides line up with TRBD1. Material for sequencing was naive CD8+ T cells sorted from blood. The sequence was obtained from a man in his late teens or twenties in good health. CDR3 nucleotides: TGTGCCAGCAGCTTAGCGCCAACCGGGACAGGGTTGTTCTTC. It translates to CASSLAPTGTGLFF.